The 17 T cell receptor beta chains below come from one sample, sequenced in a study of CD8 T cells in ankylosing spondylitis. TCRdb reprocessed the 5' RACE reads via MiXCR and lists one record per CDR3 protein. This sample yields 200,000 to 300,000 distinct CDR3 sequences, of which roughly 10% are seen a single time; 6.8% belongs to the top ten. Sequenced sample: blood, either unsorted or a sorted T cell fraction (not recorded which). The receptor source for this set is a male donor with ankylosing spondylitis or in good health (not recorded which).

The V gene is TRBV7-7, the J gene TRBJ2-2; 11 bases align to TRBD2. This CDR3 contains 17 residues. CDR1 is SSHAT and CDR2 is FNYEAQ in the germline V gene (reference sequence). V shed 1 base, J shed 5 bases, and the junction held 6 bases outside the gene matches. CDR3: CASSLVLAGVLTGELFF. As DNA, the CDR3 is TGTGCCAGCAGCTTAGTACTAGCGGGAGTTCTAACCGGGGAGCTGTTTTTT.

The chain has TRBV11-2 and TRBJ2-3; D gene unclear. Germline V gene data show CDR1 as SGHAT and CDR2 as FQNNGV. The ends were cut back, 3 bases at V and 3 bases at J, with 10 bases in the middle. The CDR3 consists of 14 residues. CDR3 in amino acids: CASSLDPRTDTQYF. The CDR3 region has the DNA TGTGCCAGCAGCTTGGACCCTCGGACAGATACGCAGTATTTT.

This clonotype was seen repeatedly, ten times or more. V gene TRBV7-2 combines with J gene TRBJ2-5, with D possibly being TRBD1 (6 bases). The CDR3 has 13 amino acids. V was shortened by 6 bases and J by 9 bases, with 17 bases between the two germline ends. The V gene's germline CDR1 is SGHTA and CDR2 FQGNSA. CDR3 sequence: CASSYREQSAQYF. CDR3 in DNA: TGTGCCAGCAGTTACAGGGAACAATCGGCCCAGTACTTC.

Many counts were recorded for this clonotype. The junction departs from germline at one end; a sequencing error may be responsible. This rearrangement joins TRBV6-6 to TRBJ2-7; D unclear. The CDR3 has 11 residues. The germline V gene encodes CDR1 MNHNY and CDR2 SVGAGI (reference sequence). The CDR3 sequence: CASSPDNVMRF. CDR3 nucleotide sequence: TGTGCCAGCAGCCCCGACAACGTGATGAGGTTC.

This clonotype was counted ten times or more. Its ends do not fully match the called genes, so a read error is possible. The rearrangement joins TRBV11-2 to TRBJ1-1; 7 bases line up with TRBD1. CDR3 size: 14 residues. Germline CDR1 and CDR2: SGHAT and FQNNGV. CDR3 nucleotide sequence: TGTGCCAGCAGCCTAGACAGGGCCGGAACTGAAGCTTTCTTT. Its translation is CASSLDRAGTEAFF.

This clonotype was counted ten times or more. This chain links TRBV5-1 with TRBJ1-2, with D possibly being TRBD1 (5 bases). This CDR3 spans 14 amino acids. V was trimmed by 0 bases and J by 7 bases, leaving 13 bases between them. Per the germline V gene, CDR1 is SGHRS and CDR2 is YFSETQ. The CDR3 DNA sequence: TGCGCCAGCAGCTTGGCGGGGACGCTTAGTGGCTACACCTTC. The encoded protein is CASSLAGTLSGYTF.

This clonotype was observed at least ten times. The chain is built from TRBV2 and TRBJ2-1; D is unresolved. V lost 3 bases and J 0 bases, leaving 9 bases between the germline ends. The CDR3 contains 15 residues. CDR1 and CDR2 from the germline V gene are SNHLY and FYNNEI. CDR3 protein: CASSERISSYNEQFF. The CDR3 coding sequence is TGTGCCAGCAGTGAGCGGATTAGCTCCTACAATGAGCAGTTCTTC.

The sample holds many counts of this clonotype. The chain employs TRBV5-1 and TRBJ1-2; 9 bases align to TRBD1. The length of the CDR3 is 14 residues. Germline V lookup: CDR1 SGHRS, CDR2 YFSETQ. J was trimmed by 6 bases and V by 4 bases; bases with no gene match: 7. The CDR3 DNA is TGCGCCAGCAGCCTAACCGGGACAGGGAATGGCTACACCTTC. It specifies CASSLTGTGNGYTF. Full variable domain (rest looked up from reference TRBV5-1 and TRBJ1-2): KAGVTQTPRYLIKTRGQQVTLSCSPISGHRSVSWYQQTPGQGLQFLFEYFSETQRNKGNFPGRFSGRQFSNSRSEMNVSTLELGDSALYLCASSLTGTGNGYTFGSGTRLTVV.

This clonotype was seen repeatedly, ten times or more. V gene TRBV29-1 combines with J gene TRBJ2-4, with 9 bases lining up with TRBD2. The CDR3 totals 16 residues. The V gene end was trimmed by 4 bases and the J gene end by 1 base; junction bases not matched to a gene: 8. CDR1 and CDR2 (germline): SQVTM, ANQGSEA. This CDR3 reads CSVVTGGGAAKNIQYF. In nucleotides, the CDR3 is TGCAGCGTTGTGACAGGCGGGGGGGCGGCCAAAAACATTCAGTACTTC.

As DNA, the CDR3 is TGTGCCAGCAGCCAAACAGGGGACCCCTACGAGCAGTACTTC. Protein product: CASSQTGDPYEQYF. The V and J genes are TRBV7-9 and TRBJ2-7, with 7 bases lining up with TRBD1. Looked up from germline, CDR1 is SEHNR and CDR2 is FQNEAQ (reference sequence). J was trimmed by 2 bases and V by 5 bases; bases with no gene match: 6. The CDR3 totals 14 residues. Based on the CDR3 plus reference TRBV7-9 and TRBJ2-7, the full variable domain is DTGVSQNPRHKITKRGQNVTFRCDPISEHNRLYWYRQTLGQGPEFLTYFQNEAQLEKSRLLSDRFSAERPKGSFSTLEIQRTEQGDSAMYLCASSQTGDPYEQYFGPGTRLTVT.

This clonotype was counted ten times or more. V and J are TRBV9 and TRBJ1-5; D is unclear. The germline V gene encodes CDR1 SGDLS and CDR2 YYNGEE. Trimming removed 3 bases from V and 1 base from J, with 8 bases in between. The CDR3 length is 14 residues. Written as DNA, the CDR3 is TGTGCCAGCAGCGCCGGACTGAGCAATCAGCCCCAGCATTTT. It translates to CASSAGLSNQPQHF.

The J gene is TRBJ1-3, the V gene TRBV6-5; D remains ambiguous. Per the germline V gene, CDR1 is MNHEY and CDR2 is SVGAGI. This CDR3 spans 13 amino acids. Trimming removed 2 bases from V and 8 bases from J, with 10 bases in between. The DNA for the CDR3 is TGTGCCAGCAGTTACACCGGACGAGACACCATATATTTT. It codes for CASSYTGRDTIYF.

Many counts were recorded for this clonotype. The chain employs TRBV7-8 and TRBJ2-5; D could derive from TRBD1 or TRBD2 (5 bases each). This CDR3 has 14 amino acids. V was trimmed by 5 bases and J by 4 bases, leaving 14 bases between them. CDR1 is SGHVS and CDR2 is FQNEAQ in the germline V gene. The CDR3 sequence is CASSAGGGGETQYF. In DNA form, the CDR3 reads TGTGCCAGCAGCGCAGGTGGGGGTGGAGAGACCCAGTACTTC.

This chain uses TRBV2 with TRBJ2-7; 7 nucleotides align to TRBD2. This CDR3 has 13 residues. V dropped 7 bases and J dropped 0; count of bases not matched to a gene: 3. The germline gives CDR1 SNHLY, CDR2 FYNNEI. The CDR3 bases are TGTGCCAGCACAGGCGGGAGCTCCTACGAGCAGTACTTC. Its protein is CASTGGSSYEQYF. The full variable domain, in which reference TRBV2 and TRBJ2-7 provide the parts outside the CDR3, is EPEVTQTPSHQVTQMGQEVILRCVPISNHLYFYWYRQILGQKVEFLVSFYNNEISEKSEIFDDQFSVERPDGSNFTLKIRSTKLEDSAMYFCASTGGSSYEQYFGPGTRLTVT.

The chain couples TRBV11-2 to TRBJ2-2; D possibly corresponds to TRBD1 (6 bases). Looked up from germline, CDR1 is SGHAT and CDR2 is FQNNGV. Trimming removed 5 bases from V and 8 bases from J, with 12 bases in between. This CDR3 comprises 13 residues. The CDR3 here is CASSPWGRGELFF. CDR3 DNA: TGTGCCAGCAGCCCCTGGGGGCGTGGGGAGCTGTTTTTT.

V gene TRBV28 combines with J gene TRBJ2-3; D gene unclear. The V end lost 3 bases, the J end lost 0 bases, and 16 bases lay between the germline ends. This CDR3 spans 17 amino acids. Germline V gene data show CDR1 as MDHEN and CDR2 as SYDVKM. In nucleotides, the CDR3 is TGTGCCAGCAGTTTTACAGCCGGATCCAGTAGCACAGATACGCAGTATTTT. The encoded protein is CASSFTAGSSSTDTQYF.

This clonotype was counted many times. The chain uses TRBV5-1 and TRBJ1-5; D is possibly TRBD1 (6 bases). The CDR3 is 14 residues long. Germline values: CDR1 SGHRS, CDR2 YFSETQ. V was clipped by 1 base and J by 9 bases, with 14 bases between them. CDR3 nucleotides: TGCGCCAGCAGCTTGATGGAAGGGGGGCTGCCCCAGCATTTT. Protein product: CASSLMEGGLPQHF.